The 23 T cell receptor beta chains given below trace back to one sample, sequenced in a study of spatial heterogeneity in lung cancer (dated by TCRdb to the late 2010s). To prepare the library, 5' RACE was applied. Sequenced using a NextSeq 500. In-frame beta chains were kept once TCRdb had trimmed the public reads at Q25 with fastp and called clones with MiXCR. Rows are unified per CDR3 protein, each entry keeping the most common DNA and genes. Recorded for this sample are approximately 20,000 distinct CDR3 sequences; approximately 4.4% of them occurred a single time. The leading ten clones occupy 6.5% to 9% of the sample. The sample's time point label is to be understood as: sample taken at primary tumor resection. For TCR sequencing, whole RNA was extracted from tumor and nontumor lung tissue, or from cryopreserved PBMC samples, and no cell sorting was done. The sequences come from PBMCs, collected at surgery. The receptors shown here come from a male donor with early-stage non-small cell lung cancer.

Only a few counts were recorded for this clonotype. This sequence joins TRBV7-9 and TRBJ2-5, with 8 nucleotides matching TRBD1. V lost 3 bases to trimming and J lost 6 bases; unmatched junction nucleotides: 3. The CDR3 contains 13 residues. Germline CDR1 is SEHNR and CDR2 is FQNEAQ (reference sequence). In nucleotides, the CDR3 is TGTGCCAGCAGCTTTCAGGGGGCGAAGACCCAGTACTTC. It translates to CASSFQGAKTQYF.

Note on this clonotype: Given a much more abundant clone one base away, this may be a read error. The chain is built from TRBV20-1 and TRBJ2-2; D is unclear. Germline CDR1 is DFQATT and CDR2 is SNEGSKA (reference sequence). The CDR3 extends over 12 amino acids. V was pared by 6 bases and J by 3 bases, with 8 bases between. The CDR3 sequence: CSADEDTGELFF. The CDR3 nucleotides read TGCAGTGCGGATGAGGACACCGGGGAGCTGTTTTTT.

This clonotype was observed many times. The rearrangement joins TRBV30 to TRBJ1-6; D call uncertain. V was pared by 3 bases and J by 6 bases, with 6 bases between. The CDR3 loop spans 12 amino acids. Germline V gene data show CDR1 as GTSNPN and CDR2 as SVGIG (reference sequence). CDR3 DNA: TGTGCCTGGAGACAGAGTAATTCACCCCTCCACTTT. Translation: CAWRQSNSPLHF.

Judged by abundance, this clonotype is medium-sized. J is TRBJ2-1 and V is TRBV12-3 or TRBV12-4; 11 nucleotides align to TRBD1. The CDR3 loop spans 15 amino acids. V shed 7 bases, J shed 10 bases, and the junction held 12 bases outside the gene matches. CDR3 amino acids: CASIQMGQGDLEQFF. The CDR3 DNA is TGTGCCAGCATACAGATGGGACAGGGGGATTTAGAGCAGTTCTTC.

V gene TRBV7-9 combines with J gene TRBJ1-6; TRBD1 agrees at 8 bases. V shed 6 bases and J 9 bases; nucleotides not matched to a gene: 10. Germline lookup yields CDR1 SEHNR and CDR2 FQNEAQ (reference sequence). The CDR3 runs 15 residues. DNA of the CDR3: TGTGCCAGCAGACTCGACAGGGGAAAGGGTTCACCCCTCCACTTT. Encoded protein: CASRLDRGKGSPLHF. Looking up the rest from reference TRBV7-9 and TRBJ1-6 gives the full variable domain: DTGVSQNPRHKITKRGQNVTFRCDPISEHNRLYWYRQTLGQGPEFLTYFQNEAQLEKSRLLSDRFSAERPKGSFSTLEIQRTEQGDSAMYLCASRLDRGKGSPLHFGNGTRLTVT.

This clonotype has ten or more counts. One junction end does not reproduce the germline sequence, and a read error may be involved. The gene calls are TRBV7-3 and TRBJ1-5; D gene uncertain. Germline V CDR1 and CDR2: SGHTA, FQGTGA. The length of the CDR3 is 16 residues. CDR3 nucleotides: TGTGCCAGCAGTTTAACACCAGGCCTTAGCAATCAGCCCCAGCATTTT. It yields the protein CASSLTPGLSNQPQHF.

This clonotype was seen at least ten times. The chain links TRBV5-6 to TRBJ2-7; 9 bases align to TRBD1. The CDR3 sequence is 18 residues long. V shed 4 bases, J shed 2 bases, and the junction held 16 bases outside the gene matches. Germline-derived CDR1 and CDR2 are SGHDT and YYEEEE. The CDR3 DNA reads TGTGCCAGCAGCCCCACCGTGGGATTGACAGGGGGGACCTACGAGCAGTACTTC. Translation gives CASSPTVGLTGGTYEQYF.

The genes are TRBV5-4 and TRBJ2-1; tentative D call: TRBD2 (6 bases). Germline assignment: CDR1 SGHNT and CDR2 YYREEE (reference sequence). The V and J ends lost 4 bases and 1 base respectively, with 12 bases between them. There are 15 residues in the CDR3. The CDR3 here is CASSGGRSSYNEQFF. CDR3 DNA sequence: TGTGCCAGCAGCGGAGGGCGAAGTTCCTACAATGAGCAGTTCTTC.

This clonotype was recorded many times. Here the CDR3 reads CSAGSREIGTDTQYF. The CDR3 DNA reads TGCAGTGCTGGTTCTAGGGAAATTGGCACAGATACGCAGTATTTT. The J gene is TRBJ2-3, the V gene TRBV20-1; D remains unclear. Between the trimmed V and J ends, which lost 5 bases and 1 base, there was a span of 16 bases. The CDR3 runs to 15 residues. Germline V gene lookup returns CDR1 DFQATT and CDR2 SNEGSKA (reference sequence).

The CDR3 DNA follows: TGTGCCAGCAGCTTAGGGACTAGCGGGGGGCCATACACAGATACGCAGTATTTT. Translated: CASSLGTSGGPYTDTQYF. This rearrangement joins TRBV7-9 to TRBJ2-3, with 14 bases fitting TRBD2. The CDR3 is 18 amino acids. Unmatched junction bases numbered 5, after V lost 1 base and J lost 2 bases. Germline values: CDR1 SEHNR, CDR2 FQNEAQ (reference sequence). Full variable domain (remainder filled in from reference TRBV7-9 and TRBJ2-3): DTGVSQNPRHKITKRGQNVTFRCDPISEHNRLYWYRQTLGQGPEFLTYFQNEAQLEKSRLLSDRFSAERPKGSFSTLEIQRTEQGDSAMYLCASSLGTSGGPYTDTQYFGPGTRLTVL.

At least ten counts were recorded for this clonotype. This chain's CDR3 is CASRDSSGTTQYF. CDR3 nucleotide sequence: TGTGCCAGCAGAGACTCCTCCGGGACCACGCAGTATTTT. The chain has TRBV7-2 and TRBJ2-3; possibly TRBD1 or TRBD2 for D (5 bases each). V lost 6 bases to trimming and J lost 9 bases, with 16 bases between them. Germline V gene data show CDR1 as SGHTA and CDR2 as FQGNSA. This CDR3 has 13 residues.

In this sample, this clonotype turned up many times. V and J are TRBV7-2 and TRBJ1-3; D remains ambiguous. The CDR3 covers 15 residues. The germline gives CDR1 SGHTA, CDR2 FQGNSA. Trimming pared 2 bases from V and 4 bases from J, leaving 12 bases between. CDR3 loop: CASSLQSGGGNTIYF. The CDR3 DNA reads TGTGCCAGCAGCTTACAATCAGGCGGAGGAAACACCATATATTTT.

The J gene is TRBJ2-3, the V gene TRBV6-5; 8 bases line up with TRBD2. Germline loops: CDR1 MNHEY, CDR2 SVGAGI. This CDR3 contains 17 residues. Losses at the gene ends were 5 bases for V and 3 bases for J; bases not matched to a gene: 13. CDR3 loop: CASSRGTRPGATDTQYF. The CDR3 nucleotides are TGTGCCAGCAGTAGGGGGACTAGACCCGGAGCAACAGATACGCAGTATTTT.

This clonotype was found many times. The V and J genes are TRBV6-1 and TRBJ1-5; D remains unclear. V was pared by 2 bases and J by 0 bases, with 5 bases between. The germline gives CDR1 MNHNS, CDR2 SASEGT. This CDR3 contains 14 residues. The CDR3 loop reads CASSEQFSNQPQHF. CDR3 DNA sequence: TGTGCCAGCAGTGAACAATTTAGCAATCAGCCCCAGCATTTT.

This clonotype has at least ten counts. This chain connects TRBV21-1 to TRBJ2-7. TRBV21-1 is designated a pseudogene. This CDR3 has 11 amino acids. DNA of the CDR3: TGTGCCAGCAGCAGCTCCTACGAGCAGTACTTC. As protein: CASSSSYEQYF.

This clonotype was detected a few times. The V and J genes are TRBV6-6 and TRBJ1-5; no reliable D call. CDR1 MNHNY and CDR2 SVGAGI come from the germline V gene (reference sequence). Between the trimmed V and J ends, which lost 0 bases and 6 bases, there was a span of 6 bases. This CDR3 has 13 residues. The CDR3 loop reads CASSYSRSQPQHF. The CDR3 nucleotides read TGTGCCAGCAGTTACTCGAGGTCTCAGCCCCAGCATTTT.

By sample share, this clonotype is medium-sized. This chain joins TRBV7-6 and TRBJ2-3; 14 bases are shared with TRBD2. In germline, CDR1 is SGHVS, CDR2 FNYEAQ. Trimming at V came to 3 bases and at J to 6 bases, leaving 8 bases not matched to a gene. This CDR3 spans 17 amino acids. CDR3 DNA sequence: TGTGCCAGCAGCTTCGGGGGACTAGCGGGGGTGGCGGATACGCAGTATTTT. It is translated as CASSFGGLAGVADTQYF. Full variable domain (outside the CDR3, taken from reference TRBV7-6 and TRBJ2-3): GAGVSQSPRYKVTKRGQDVALRCDPISGHVSLYWYRQALGQGPEFLTYFNYEAQQDKSGLPNDRFSAERPEGSISTLTIQRTEQRDSAMYRCASSFGGLAGVADTQYFGPGTRLTVL.

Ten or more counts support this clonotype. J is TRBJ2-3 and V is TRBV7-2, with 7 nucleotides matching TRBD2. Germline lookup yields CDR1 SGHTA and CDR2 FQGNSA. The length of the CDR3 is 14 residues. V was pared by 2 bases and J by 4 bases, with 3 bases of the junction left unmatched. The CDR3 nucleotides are TGTGCCAGCAGCTTATCCCTAGCGGCAGATACGCAGTATTTT. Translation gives CASSLSLAADTQYF. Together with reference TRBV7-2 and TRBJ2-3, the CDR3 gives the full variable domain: GAGVSQSPSNKVTEKGKDVELRCDPISGHTALYWYRQSLGQGLEFLIYFQGNSAPDKSGLPSDRFSAERTGGSVSTLTIQRTQQEDSAVYLCASSLSLAADTQYFGPGTRLTVL.

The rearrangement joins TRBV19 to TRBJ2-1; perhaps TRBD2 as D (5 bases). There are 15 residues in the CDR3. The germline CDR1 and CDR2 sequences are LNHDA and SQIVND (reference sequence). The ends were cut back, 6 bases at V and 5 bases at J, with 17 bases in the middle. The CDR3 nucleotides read TGTGCCAGTAGGGCCCCTACTAGTTTAAACAATGAGCAGTTCTTC. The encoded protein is CASRAPTSLNNEQFF. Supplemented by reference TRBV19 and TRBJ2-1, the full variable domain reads DGGITQSPKYLFRKEGQNVTLSCEQNLNHDAMYWYRQDPGQGLRLIYYSQIVNDFQKGDIAEGYSVSREKKESFPLTVTSAQKNPTAFYLCASRAPTSLNNEQFFGPGTRLTVL.

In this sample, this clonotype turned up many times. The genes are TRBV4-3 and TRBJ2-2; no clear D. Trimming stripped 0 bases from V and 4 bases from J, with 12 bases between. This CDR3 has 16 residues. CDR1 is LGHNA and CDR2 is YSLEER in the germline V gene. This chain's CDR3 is CASSQDSSRATGELFF. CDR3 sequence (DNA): TGCGCCAGCAGCCAAGATTCAAGCCGTGCCACCGGGGAGCTGTTTTTT.

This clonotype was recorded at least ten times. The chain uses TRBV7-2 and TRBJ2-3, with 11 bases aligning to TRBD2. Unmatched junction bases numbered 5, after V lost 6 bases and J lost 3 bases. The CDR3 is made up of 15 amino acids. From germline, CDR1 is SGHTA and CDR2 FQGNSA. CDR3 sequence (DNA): TGTGCCAGCAGGCCGTCTAGCGGGAGGACAGATACGCAGTATTTT. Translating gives CASRPSSGRTDTQYF.

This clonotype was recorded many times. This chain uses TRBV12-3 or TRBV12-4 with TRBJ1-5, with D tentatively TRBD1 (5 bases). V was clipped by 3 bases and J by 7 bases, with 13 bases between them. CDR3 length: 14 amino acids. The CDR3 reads CASSLGGANQPQHF. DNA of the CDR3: TGTGCCAGCAGTTTGGGAGGGGCAAACCAGCCCCAGCATTTT.

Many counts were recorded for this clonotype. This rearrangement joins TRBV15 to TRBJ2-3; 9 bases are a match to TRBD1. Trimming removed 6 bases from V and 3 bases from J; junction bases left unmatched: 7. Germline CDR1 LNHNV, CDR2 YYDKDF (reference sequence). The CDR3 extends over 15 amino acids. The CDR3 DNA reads TGTGCCACCAGGGTCGGGACAGGGCCAACAGATACGCAGTATTTT. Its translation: CATRVGTGPTDTQYF.